The clone carrying this T cell receptor (beta chain) was seen a handful of times. The data derive from a study of blood T cells in healthy people across ages. PCR was performed a second time for 7 to 11 cycles using a sample-barcoded 5' primer and a J-beta primer mix. TCRdb passed the 5' RACE reads through MiXCR, listing each CDR3 protein once. The repertoire holds around 520,000 distinct CDR3 sequences, about 28% seen once, with 3% to 4% in the top ten. The germline V and J ends were trimmed by 5 bases and 5 bases, with 12 bases remaining between them. The CDR3 extends over 13 amino acids. Samples each had at least 6 micrograms of total RNA extracted. Separately, the same data were catalogued under a study of T cells of mothers and their children.

The TCR comes from a boy aged 2 to 10 in good health. Sequencing used blood. The gene calls are TRBV12-3 or TRBV12-4 and TRBJ2-5; possible D gene TRBD2, 7 bases. The CDR3 DNA sequence: TGTGCCAGCAGTAGGGGGGGCCCGGAGACCCAGTACTTC. This gives the protein CASSRGGPETQYF.